This is a list of T cell receptor beta chains from one sample in a study of blood T cell repertoires in COVID-19. Profiling relied on immunoSEQ multiplex PCR, and the TCRdb table lists in-frame clones only, not all of them. The sample lists roughly 290,000 clones, around 89% occurring once. The sequencing input was peripheral blood. The receptors were gathered from a woman aged 55-70 years with acute or convalescent COVID-19. Each CDR3 is given with its conserved first and last residue. The D gene is left open where the match is weak. Clone size appears in some rows only: once, few, many, or a class for an expanded clone.

D gene	V gene	J gene	clone size	CDR3 protein	CDR3 DNA
.	TRBV28	TRBJ2-1	.	CASSRSGLHNEQFF	TGTGCCAGCAGTCGTAGCGGTTTACACAATGAGCAGTTCTTC
.	TRBV2	TRBJ2-7	.	CASRGTGNWEQYF	TGTGCCAGCAGGGGAACAGGGAACTGGGAGCAGTACTTC
TRBD1	TRBV7-2	TRBJ2-2	.	CASSPDRGGYTGELFF	TGTGCCAGCAGCCCAGACAGGGGTGGGTACACCGGGGAGCTGTTTTTT
.	TRBV11-2	TRBJ1-1	.	CASSLSGSRTEAFF	TGTGCCAGCAGCTTAAGTGGTAGCCGCACTGAAGCTTTCTTT
.	TRBV27	TRBJ1-1	.	CASSLIQQNEAFF	TGTGCCAGCAGTTTGATCCAACAAAATGAAGCTTTCTTT
.	TRBV12-3/TRBV12-4	TRBJ1-1	.	CASRLTHEAFF	TGTGCCAGCAGACTGACACATGAAGCTTTCTTT
TRBD2	TRBV7-7	TRBJ2-1	.	CASSLRVGGSYNEQFF	TGTGCCAGCAGCTTAAGAGTGGGGGGGAGCTACAATGAGCAGTTCTTC
.	TRBV5-8	TRBJ1-5	.	CASSLVRGNNQPQHF	TGTGCCAGCAGCTTGGTTCGGGGGAATAATCAGCCCCAGCATTTT
TRBD1	TRBV29-1	TRBJ1-2	.	CSVGRGLGGGYTF	TGCAGCGTTGGCAGGGGCTTAGGGGGCGGCTACACCTTC
.	TRBV7-2	TRBJ2-7	.	CASSLTTYQSYEQYF	TGTGCCAGCAGCCTGACGACATACCAATCCTACGAGCAGTACTTC
TRBD2	TRBV6-5	TRBJ2-7	.	CASSTGLAGSYEQYF	TGTGCCAGCAGCACGGGACTAGCGGGTTCCTACGAGCAGTACTTC
.	TRBV12-2	TRBJ1-3	.	CASRLDFSRRAKSSGNTIYF	TGTGCAAGTCGCTTAGATTTTAGCCGGAGGGCGAAAAGCTCTGGAAACACCATATATTTT
.	TRBV11-1	TRBJ2-1	.	CASSLGSGSYNEQFF	TGTGCCAGCAGCTTAGGTAGCGGCTCCTACAATGAGCAGTTCTTC
TRBD1	TRBV25-1	TRBJ1-2	.	CASSEGTVYGYTF	TGTGCCAGCAGTGAAGGGACAGTCTATGGCTACACCTTC
TRBD1	TRBV18	TRBJ1-2	.	CASSPRTGDSYGYTF	TGTGCCAGCTCACCGAGGACAGGGGACAGCTATGGCTACACCTTC
.	TRBV7-8	TRBJ1-5	.	CASSPSRGPLFGSKNQPQHF	TGTGCCAGCAGCCCCTCCCGCGGGCCTCTCTTCGGTTCGAAGAATCAGCCCCAGCATTTT
TRBD1	TRBV28	TRBJ1-2	.	CASSFGTGDYGYTF	TGTGCCAGCAGTTTCGGGACAGGGGACTATGGCTACACCTTC
.	TRBV18	TRBJ1-1	.	CASSPGTGQNTEAFF	TGTGCCAGCTCACCAGGAACAGGTCAGAACACTGAAGCTTTCTTT
TRBD2	TRBV4-1	TRBJ2-1	few	CASSQLGLAGGRGLTNEQFF	TGCGCCAGCAGCCAATTGGGACTAGCGGGGGGGCGAGGCCTGACCAATGAGCAGTTCTTC
.	TRBV27	TRBJ2-2	once	CASRFRGGAGELFF	TGTGCCAGCAGATTTAGGGGGGGGGCCGGGGAGCTGTTTTTT
TRBD1	TRBV29-1	TRBJ2-1	.	CSVGGGLNEQFF	TGCAGCGTTGGAGGGGGCCTCAATGAGCAGTTCTTC
TRBD1	TRBV11-1	TRBJ1-2	.	CASSLDRAVDGYTF	TGTGCCAGCAGCCTGGACAGGGCCGTGGATGGCTACACCTTC
TRBD2	TRBV9	TRBJ2-7	.	CASSVAGLGYEQYF	TGTGCCAGCAGCGTAGCTGGACTAGGCTACGAGCAGTACTTC
.	TRBV7-8	TRBJ1-1	.	CASSLVRGKAEAFF	TGTGCCAGCAGCTTAGTCCGGGGGAAGGCTGAAGCTTTCTTT
TRBD1	TRBV5-4	TRBJ1-1	.	CASSSARQGAFTEAFF	TGTGCCAGCAGCTCCGCGAGACAGGGGGCGTTCACTGAAGCTTTCTTT
TRBD1	TRBV19	TRBJ1-5	.	CASSIAGQGFSEPQHF	TGTGCCAGTAGTATAGCGGGACAGGGGTTTTCCGAACCCCAGCATTTT
.	TRBV18	TRBJ1-1	.	CASSPLRNTEAFF	TGTGCCAGCTCACCATTGAGGAACACTGAAGCTTTCTTT
.	TRBV7-3	TRBJ2-7	.	CASSLGLFYEQYF	TGTGCCAGCAGCTTAGGCTTATTCTACGAGCAGTACTTC
.	TRBV16	TRBJ1-2	.	CASSQSINENYGYTF	TGTGCCAGCAGCCAATCAATAAATGAGAACTATGGCTACACCTTC
TRBD1	TRBV7-8	TRBJ2-1	.	CASSQRLRTRGTYNEQFF	TGTGCCAGCAGCCAAAGATTGAGAACCAGGGGGACCTACAATGAGCAGTTCTTC
TRBD1	TRBV19	TRBJ1-2	.	CASSLLRTGPSNYGYTF	TGTGCCAGTAGTTTGCTTCGGACAGGGCCTTCTAACTATGGCTACACCTTC
.	TRBV6-5	TRBJ1-5	few	CASSYSKTNSNQPQHF	TGTGCCAGCAGTTACTCTAAGACAAATAGCAATCAGCCCCAGCATTTT
.	TRBV28	TRBJ1-2	.	CASSRGGSVDGYTF	TGTGCCAGCAGTCGCGGGGGTTCAGTCGATGGCTACACCTTC
.	TRBV4-1	TRBJ1-2	.	CASSQQTGSYGYTF	TGCGCCAGCAGCCAGCAAACAGGGAGCTATGGCTACACCTTC
.	TRBV3-1/TRBV3-2	TRBJ2-7	.	CASSQGRDRRPQYF	TGTGCCAGCAGCCAAGGGCGCGACAGGCGCCCTCAGTACTTC
.	TRBV20-1	TRBJ1-1	.	CSARMNTEAFF	TGCAGTGCCCGTATGAACACTGAAGCTTTCTTT
TRBD2	TRBV30	TRBJ2-3	.	CAWTRDYSAAQYF	TGTGCCTGGACCCGGGACTATTCAGCGGCGCAGTATTTT
.	TRBV18	TRBJ1-5	.	CASSPWSGGRNQPQHF	TGTGCCAGCTCACCTTGGAGCGGAGGGCGCAATCAGCCCCAGCATTTT
.	TRBV27	TRBJ2-5	.	CASSLTPPGWETQYF	TGTGCCAGCAGTTTAACCCCTCCGGGTTGGGAGACCCAGTACTTC
TRBD1	TRBV19	TRBJ1-5	.	CASSGRDRGYLLVQPQHF	TGTGCCAGTAGTGGTCGGGACAGGGGATACTTATTGGTGCAGCCCCAGCATTTT
.	TRBV5-5	TRBJ1-5	.	CASSLARETQPQHF	TGTGCCAGCAGCTTGGCCAGGGAAACCCAGCCCCAGCATTTT
.	TRBV19	TRBJ1-1	once	CASTPGGLNTEAFF	TGTGCCAGTACCCCTGGAGGTCTGAACACTGAAGCTTTCTTT
.	TRBV7-9	TRBJ2-7	few	CASSSGLGDSYEQYF	TGTGCCAGCAGTTCAGGGTTAGGGGACTCCTACGAGCAGTACTTC
TRBD1	TRBV7-2	TRBJ2-2	.	CASGRGQINTGELFF	TGTGCCAGCGGCCGGGGACAGATAAACACCGGGGAGCTGTTTTTT
TRBD1	TRBV9	TRBJ1-1	.	CASSPGTGYTEAFF	TGTGCCAGCAGCCCCGGGACAGGGTACACTGAAGCTTTCTTT
TRBD1	TRBV4-2	TRBJ1-2	.	CASSQQTGINYGYTF	TGTGCCAGCAGCCAGCAGACAGGGATTAACTATGGCTACACCTTC
TRBD1	TRBV7-9	TRBJ1-5	.	CASKGQGENQPQHF	TGTGCCAGCAAGGGACAGGGAGAGAATCAGCCCCAGCATTTT
.	TRBV20-1	TRBJ2-7	once	CSPSGYEQYF	TGCAGTCCCTCGGGGTACGAGCAGTACTTC
TRBD2	TRBV7-2	TRBJ2-1	.	CASSSLRLAEYNEQFF	TGTGCCAGCAGCTCACTCCGGCTAGCGGAGTACAATGAGCAGTTCTTC
TRBD1	TRBV7-2	TRBJ1-2	.	CASSLGRGRIGYTF	TGTGCCAGCAGCTTGGGTAGGGGGCGGATTGGCTACACCTTC
.	TRBV11-1	TRBJ1-2	.	CASSLPGANYGYTF	TGTGCCAGCAGCTTGCCAGGGGCTAACTATGGCTACACCTTC
TRBD1	TRBV6-5	TRBJ1-6	.	CASSLGQGTYNSPLHF	TGTGCCAGCAGTTTAGGACAGGGGACTTATAATTCACCCCTCCACTTT
TRBD1	TRBV4-2	TRBJ1-2	.	CASSNYRGENYGYTF	TGTGCCAGCAGCAATTACAGGGGGGAGAACTATGGCTACACCTTC
TRBD2	TRBV10-3	TRBJ2-3	.	CAISDGLAGPDTQYF	TGTGCCATCAGTGACGGACTAGCGGGGCCAGATACGCAGTATTTT
.	TRBV7-2	TRBJ2-5	.	CASSSRVRETQYF	TGTGCCAGCAGCTCCAGGGTCCGGGAGACCCAGTACTTC
TRBD2	TRBV9	TRBJ2-1	.	CASSVATAGGPSYNEQFF	TGTGCCAGCAGCGTAGCTACGGCGGGAGGACCCTCCTACAATGAGCAGTTCTTC
.	TRBV11-2	TRBJ2-3	once	CASSFQGRGTDTQYF	TGTGCCAGCAGCTTTCAGGGTCGGGGCACAGATACGCAGTATTTT